Listed below are T cell receptor beta chains from one sample, sequenced in a study of T cells in Graves' hyperthyroidism and ophthalmopathy. Each CDR3 protein is one row after TCRdb ran MiXCR on the multiplex PCR reads. The data hold roughly 500,000 distinct CDR3 sequences, with approximately 15% observed a single time. The sequenced sample consisted of blood. The receptors shown here come from a woman younger than 45 with Graves' hyperthyroidism that later progressed to Graves' ophthalmopathy. Both conserved end residues are part of each CDR3. A D gene is named only where the DNA matches it firmly. The size field is filled for only some rows; it gives once, few, many or a size class.

CDR3 DNA	CDR3 protein	V gene	clone size	J gene	D gene
TGTGCCAGCAGCGCCGACATAGTCTCTGGAAACACCATATATTTT	CASSADIVSGNTIYF	TRBV7-2	-	TRBJ1-3	-
TGTGCCAGCAGCCAAGAGTGGAGCTCCGGGGAGCTGTTTTTT	CASSQEWSSGELFF	TRBV3-1	few	TRBJ2-2	-
TGTGCCAGCAGTTTATACCCTACAGGGGTCGGGGCCAACGTCCTGACTTTC	CASSLYPTGVGANVLTF	TRBV28	many	TRBJ2-6	TRBD1
TGTGCCAGCAGGGATCCGTCCAGTACCCTTGAAGCTTTCTTT	CASRDPSSTLEAFF	TRBV2	many	TRBJ1-1	-
TGTGCCACCAGTGGGGGACAGAGCCTCTACACAGATACGCAGTATTTT	CATSGGQSLYTDTQYF	TRBV24-1	-	TRBJ2-3	TRBD1
TGTGCCAGCAGTTCCCAAGGGGCGGGAGCTACCACCGGGGAGCTGTTTTTT	CASSSQGAGATTGELFF	TRBV12-3/TRBV12-4	many	TRBJ2-2	TRBD2
TGTGCCAGCAGTGAATCATTGCGGCGACTCGCAACTAATGAAAAACTGTTTTTT	CASSESLRRLATNEKLFF	TRBV6-1	many	TRBJ1-4	-
TGTGCCAGCAGTGCTGAGGGGGGGCGGGCAGATACGCAGTATTTT	CASSAEGGRADTQYF	TRBV2	-	TRBJ2-3	-
TGTGCCAGCAGCCCCAGGACAGGACCTACCTGGGAGCTGTTTTTT	CASSPRTGPTWELFF	TRBV7-9	-	TRBJ2-2	TRBD1
TGTGCCAGCACCCCGGGCCGACAGAAAACGAACACCGGGGAGCTGTTTTTT	CASTPGRQKTNTGELFF	TRBV6-1	-	TRBJ2-2	-
TGTGCCAGCAGTACAGGTGTACAGCCCCAGCATTTT	CASSTGVQPQHF	TRBV28	many	TRBJ1-5	-
TGTGCCAGTAGTATAGATGGGTTCGCTGAAGCTTTCTTT	CASSIDGFAEAFF	TRBV19	many	TRBJ1-1	-
TGTGCCAGCAGTTCTAACAGGGGTGATTCACCCCTCCACTTT	CASSSNRGDSPLHF	TRBV7-6	many	TRBJ1-6	TRBD1
TGTGCCAGCAGCTTTCGACAGGGAGCAGAGACCCAGTACTTC	CASSFRQGAETQYF	TRBV5-6	many	TRBJ2-5	TRBD1
TGTGCCAGCAGTTTAGTCGGCGGGAGGGCCGACGAGCAGTACTTC	CASSLVGGRADEQYF	TRBV7-2	-	TRBJ2-7	TRBD2
TGTGCCAGCGAGAGAGGCGGCTCCTACGAGCAGTACTTC	CASERGGSYEQYF	TRBV3-1	many	TRBJ2-7	-
TGTGCCAGCAGTTCCGGGCTAGCGGGAGAAGAGACCCAGTACTTC	CASSSGLAGEETQYF	TRBV6-1	many	TRBJ2-5	TRBD2
TGTGCCAGCAGTTTAAGGGGATGGGGATACGAGCAGTACTTC	CASSLRGWGYEQYF	TRBV28	many	TRBJ2-7	-
TGCGCCAGCGCCTCTCGACTTTCCTCCTACGAGCAGTACTTC	CASASRLSSYEQYF	TRBV5-1	-	TRBJ2-7	-
TGTGCCAGCAGTTACTCGGACAGGTCGGCCTACGAGCAGTACTTC	CASSYSDRSAYEQYF	TRBV6-5	few	TRBJ2-7	TRBD1
TGTGCCAGCAGTAAGAACCCGGGACAGGGGGCAAATGAGCAGTTCTTC	CASSKNPGQGANEQFF	TRBV6-1	many	TRBJ2-1	TRBD1
TGTGCCAGTAGTATACAGGCGAACACTGAAGCTTTCTTT	CASSIQANTEAFF	TRBV19	many	TRBJ1-1	-
TGCAGCGTTCTCGCCTTAGGGACTAGCGGGAGAACCGGGGAGCTGTTTTTT	CSVLALGTSGRTGELFF	TRBV29-1	many	TRBJ2-2	TRBD2
TGTGCCAGCAGTACCCTTCGGGGCACTGAAGCTTTCTTT	CASSTLRGTEAFF	TRBV6-1	many	TRBJ1-1	-
TGCAGCGTTGGGGGCAGTATGAACACTGAAGCTTTCTTT	CSVGGSMNTEAFF	TRBV29-1	-	TRBJ1-1	-
TGTGCCAGCAGCCAAGGAGGCGGTAAGGATACGCAGTATTTT	CASSQGGGKDTQYF	TRBV3-1	-	TRBJ2-3	-
TGTGCCTGGACAGCCAAGGGTGAGACCCAGTACTTC	CAWTAKGETQYF	TRBV30	few	TRBJ2-5	-
TGCAGTGCTAACCGGGACTCCTACGAGCAGTACTTC	CSANRDSYEQYF	TRBV20-1	few	TRBJ2-7	-
TGCAGCGTTGAAGGGGGTCAGAAGAGCTACACCTTC	CSVEGGQKSYTF	TRBV29-1	many	TRBJ1-2	-
TGCGCCAGCAGCTTGGTATATAGCGACACTGAAGCTTTCTTT	CASSLVYSDTEAFF	TRBV5-1	many	TRBJ1-1	-
TGCGCCAGCAGCCTCAGCGGTGGCGGAACTAATGAAAAACTGTTTTTT	CASSLSGGGTNEKLFF	TRBV4-1	many	TRBJ1-4	-
TGTGCCAGCAGCTTCGAGGCCCCCGGGGAGCTGTTTTTT	CASSFEAPGELFF	TRBV7-9	few	TRBJ2-2	-
TGTGCCAGCAGTTATGGTGGACAGTTCCCCTCGCAGACCTTC	CASSYGGQFPSQTF	TRBV6-2/TRBV6-3	many	TRBJ1-2	-
TGTGCCAGCAGGTCCACAGGCGAGCAGTACTTC	CASRSTGEQYF	TRBV12-3/TRBV12-4	many	TRBJ2-7	-
TGTGCCAGCAGTACTCCGGGACTAGCATTTACCGGGGAGCTGTTTTTT	CASSTPGLAFTGELFF	TRBV6-2/TRBV6-3	-	TRBJ2-2	TRBD2
TGTGCCAGCAGTTTGAAGGGAAACTCCTACGAGCAGTACTTC	CASSLKGNSYEQYF	TRBV12-3/TRBV12-4	many	TRBJ2-7	-
TGTGCCAGCGGTATAGCGGGAGACGAGCAGTACTTC	CASGIAGDEQYF	TRBV11-3	many	TRBJ2-7	TRBD2
TGTGCCAGCAGCTTATCCGGAGGGTTCCAAGAGACCCAGTACTTC	CASSLSGGFQETQYF	TRBV7-3	many	TRBJ2-5	-
TGTGCCAGCAGTTCACTTAACGGCATTTCTGAAGCTTTCTTT	CASSSLNGISEAFF	TRBV28	many	TRBJ1-1	-
TGCAGTGCTAGAGATACCGAGAACTACAATGAGCAGTTCTTC	CSARDTENYNEQFF	TRBV20-1	many	TRBJ2-1	-